The entry below describes one TCR beta chain. No antigen is known for it. Germline CDR1 reads MNHEY; CDR2 reads SMNVEV (reference sequence). V lost 5 bases to trimming and J lost 4 bases, with 17 bases between them. The CDR3 sequence is 15 residues long. This sample was included in a study of identical twins. TCRdb re-called the 5' RACE reads with MiXCR, one entry per CDR3 protein. The repertoire holds 1,800,000 or so distinct CDR3 sequences, with around a third as singletons. Study findings and constraints: One should note that invariant MAIT and iNKT cells could partly confound zero-insertion analyses. In drawing conclusions, the study used cross-sectional statistical analysis and did not follow the same donors.

The sample was cord blood. The chain joins TRBV27 to TRBJ1-2; D is possibly TRBD1 (6 bases). The clonotype was recovered from a newborn girl in good health. In nucleotides, the CDR3 is TGTGCCAGCAGTCCCAAGACAGGTATTAGCTATGGCTACACCTTC. This codes for CASSPKTGISYGYTF.